This T cell receptor beta chain was obtained from a study of TIL therapy for anti-PD-1-resistant metastatic lung cancer. The V gene lost 0 bases and the J gene lost 6 bases, with 9 bases spanning the gap. Germline V CDR1 and CDR2: SEHNR, FQNEAQ (reference sequence). The CDR3 is 14 amino acids. This was the immunoSEQ v3 assay. Produced via immunoSEQ multiplex PCR; TCRdb's table is partial and in-frame only. Of around 59,000 clones in the sample, about 69% are singletons; the top ten hold roughly 7.2%. This clone was counted only a few times. Time point meaning: pre-treatment sample, taken before nivolumab and TIL therapy.

The chain has TRBV7-9 and TRBJ2-1; D remains unclear. This receptor was identified in a person aged 25 to 79 with non-small cell lung cancer. This specimen was blood, taken at baseline. The CDR3 nucleotides are TGTGCCAGCAGCTTAGCGGACCGCAGCAATGAGCAGTTCTTC. Its protein product is CASSLADRSNEQFF.